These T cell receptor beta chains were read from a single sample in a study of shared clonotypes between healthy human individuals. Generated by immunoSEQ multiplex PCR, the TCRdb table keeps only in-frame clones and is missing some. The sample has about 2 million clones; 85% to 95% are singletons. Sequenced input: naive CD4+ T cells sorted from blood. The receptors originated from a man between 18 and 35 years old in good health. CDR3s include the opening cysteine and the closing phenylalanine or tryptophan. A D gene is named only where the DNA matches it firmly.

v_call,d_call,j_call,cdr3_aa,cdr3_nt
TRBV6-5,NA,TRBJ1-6,CASSLPGSSPLHF,TGTGCCAGCAGCCTACCCGGGAGTTCACCCCTCCACTTT
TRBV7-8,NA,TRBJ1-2,CASSPSGTAQFYGYTF,TGTGCCAGCAGCCCCTCCGGGACTGCACAATTCTATGGCTACACCTTC
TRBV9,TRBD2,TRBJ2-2,CASSLAGETTGELFF,TGTGCCAGCAGCCTAGCGGGAGAAACTACCGGGGAGCTGTTTTTT
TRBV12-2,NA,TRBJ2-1,CASRPPCWLIKVGEQFF,TGTGCAAGTCGCCCCCCCTGTTGGCTCATAAAGGTAGGTGAGCAGTTCTTC
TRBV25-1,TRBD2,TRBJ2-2,CASSRLAGGLINTGELFF,TGTGCCAGCAGTCGACTAGCGGGGGGCCTGATTAACACCGGGGAGCTGTTTTTT
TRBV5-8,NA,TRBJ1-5,CASSLDRAMSNQPQHF,TGTGCCAGCAGCTTGGACAGGGCAATGAGCAATCAGCCCCAGCATTTT
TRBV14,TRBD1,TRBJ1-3,CASSQDTGQGRNTIYF,TGTGCCAGCAGCCAAGACACCGGACAGGGCCGAAACACCATATATTTT
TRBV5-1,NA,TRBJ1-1,CASGLLTGTEAFF,TGCGCCAGCGGATTACTGACAGGCACTGAAGCTTTCTTT
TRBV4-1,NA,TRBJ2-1,CASSERVGYNEQFF,TGCGCCAGCAGCGAAAGGGTCGGGTACAATGAGCAGTTCTTC
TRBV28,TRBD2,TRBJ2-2,CASSPGGTGELFF,TGTGCCAGCAGTCCGGGGGGAACCGGGGAGCTGTTTTTT
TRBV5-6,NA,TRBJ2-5,CASREGGAFGETQYF,TGTGCCAGCAGGGAAGGGGGGGCGTTTGGAGAGACCCAGTACTTC
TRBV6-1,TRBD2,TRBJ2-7,CASSVSGGVSYEQYF,TGTGCCAGCAGCGTTAGCGGGGGGGTCTCCTACGAGCAGTACTTC
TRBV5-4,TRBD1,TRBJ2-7,CASSPGGTGIPYEQYF,TGTGCCAGCAGCCCCGGAGGGACAGGGATTCCCTACGAGCAGTACTTC
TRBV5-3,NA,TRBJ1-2,CARSLILPLLGGYTF,TGTGCCAGAAGCTTGATACTCCCTTTGCTAGGTGGCTACACCTTC
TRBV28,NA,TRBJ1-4,CAVRSRASEKLFF,TGTGCCGTACGGTCCAGGGCATCGGAAAAACTGTTTTTT
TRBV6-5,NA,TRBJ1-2,CASSYGDWKGYTF,TGTGCCAGCAGTTACGGGGATTGGAAGGGCTACACCTTC
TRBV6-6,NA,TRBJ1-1,CASSLWGRENTEAFF,TGTGCCAGCAGTTTATGGGGGAGGGAGAACACTGAAGCTTTCTTT
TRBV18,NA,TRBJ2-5,CASSPMRLETQYF,TGTGCCAGCTCCCCCATGCGACTAGAGACCCAGTACTTC
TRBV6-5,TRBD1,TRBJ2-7,CASSRTGNEQYF,TGTGCCAGCAGTCGGACAGGGAACGAGCAGTACTTC
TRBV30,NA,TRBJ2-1,CAWSPRDEQFF,TGTGCCTGGAGCCCGAGGGATGAGCAGTTCTTC
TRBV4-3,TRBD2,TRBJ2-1,CASSQEVGLAGAWHEQFF,TGCGCCAGCAGCCAAGAAGTTGGACTAGCGGGAGCTTGGCATGAGCAGTTCTTC
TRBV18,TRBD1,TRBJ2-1,CASSPDRGNEQFF,TGTGCCAGCTCACCCGACAGGGGCAATGAGCAGTTCTTC
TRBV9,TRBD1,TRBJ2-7,CASSPGTGTYEQYF,TGTGCCAGCAGCCCAGGGACAGGAACCTACGAGCAGTACTTC
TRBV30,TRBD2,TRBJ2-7,CAYNSGLAGYEQYF,TGTGCCTATAACTCGGGACTAGCGGGCTACGAGCAGTACTTC
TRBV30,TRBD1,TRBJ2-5,CAWSPGQQETQYF,TGTGCCTGGAGCCCGGGACAGCAAGAGACCCAGTACTTC
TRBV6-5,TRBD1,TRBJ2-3,CASSYSGGIPDTQYF,TGTGCCAGCAGTTACTCAGGGGGCATCCCAGATACGCAGTATTTT
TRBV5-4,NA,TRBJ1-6,CASSLDRYNSPLHF,TGTGCCAGCAGCTTGGACCGGTATAATTCACCCCTCCACTTT
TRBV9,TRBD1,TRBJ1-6,CASSGGTGDNSPLHF,TGTGCCAGCAGCGGTGGGACAGGGGATAATTCACCCCTCCACTTT
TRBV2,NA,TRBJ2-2,CASRKSLSNTGELFF,TGTGCCAGCAGAAAAAGTTTATCGAACACCGGGGAGCTGTTTTTT